This is a list of T cell receptor beta chains from one sample in a study of shared clonotypes between healthy human individuals. Generated by immunoSEQ multiplex PCR, the TCRdb table keeps only in-frame clones and is missing some. Of roughly 850,000 clones listed, 95% to 97% are singletons. The sequenced sample was naive CD8+ T cells sorted from blood. The origin of the receptors is a man under 40 in good health. The CDR3 runs from the conserved cysteine through the conserved F or W. D genes are given only for firm matches. Where a row states a size, it is once, few, many or the class of an expanded clone; other rows omit it.

v_gene,j_gene,abundance,d_gene,CDR3nt,CDR3aa
TRBV4-1,TRBJ2-1,-,-,TGCGCCAGCAGCCAAGAAACTAGCCACAATGAGCAGTTCTTC,CASSQETSHNEQFF
TRBV6-1,TRBJ1-5,-,-,TGTGCCAGCAGTCCCACCAGGGATAGCAATCAGCCCCAGCATTTT,CASSPTRDSNQPQHF
TRBV5-8,TRBJ2-3,-,TRBD2,TGTGCCAGCAGCCCGGGACTAGCGGGGACAGATACGCAGTATTTT,CASSPGLAGTDTQYF
TRBV27,TRBJ1-1,-,-,TGTGCCAGCAGTCAGGGTGGGACTGAAGCTTTCTTT,CASSQGGTEAFF
TRBV5-5,TRBJ2-6,-,TRBD1,TGTGCCAGCAGCTTGGTTATGGGGACAGGCCTCTCTGGGGCCAACGTCCTGACTTTC,CASSLVMGTGLSGANVLTF
TRBV10-2,TRBJ2-7,-,TRBD2,TGCGCCAGCCCCGGGGGGGCGGGAGACGAGCAGTACTTC,CASPGGAGDEQYF
TRBV7-6,TRBJ2-1,-,TRBD2,TGTGCCAGCAGCGCGACTAGCGGCTACAATGAGCAGTTCTTC,CASSATSGYNEQFF
TRBV28,TRBJ1-5,-,TRBD1,TGTGCCAGCAGTTTAAGGGGGCATCAGCAGCCCCAGCATTTT,CASSLRGHQQPQHF
TRBV6-5,TRBJ2-7,-,-,TGTGCCAGCAGTCAGCGGGACAACTCCTACGAGCAGTACTTC,CASSQRDNSYEQYF
TRBV5-1,TRBJ2-5,once,-,TGCGCCAGCAGCTTGGCCTTTAAAGAGACCCAGTACTTC,CASSLAFKETQYF
TRBV18,TRBJ2-7,-,-,TGTGCCAGCCGGGAGAACTCCTACGAGCAGTACTTC,CASRENSYEQYF
TRBV6-4,TRBJ1-1,-,-,TGTGCCAGCAGGGCCCAGACAGGCAACACTGAAGCTTTCTTT,CASRAQTGNTEAFF
TRBV5-1,TRBJ2-7,once,TRBD2,TGCGCCAGCAGCTGGACTAGCGGGACGATCGAGCAGTACTTC,CASSWTSGTIEQYF
TRBV27,TRBJ2-3,-,TRBD2,TGTGCCAGCAGCCCTTGGCGGGCTAGCGGGAGCACAGATACGCAGTATTTT,CASSPWRASGSTDTQYF
TRBV7-6,TRBJ2-7,once,TRBD2,TGTGCCAGCAGCCCCCGACCGGGACTAGCGGGAGGGCCCCTTTTTTACGAGCAGTACTTC,CASSPRPGLAGGPLFYEQYF
TRBV10-3,TRBJ2-7,-,TRBD1,TGTGCCATCAGTCCTCCGGGACAGGGTTTCTACGAGCAGTACTTC,CAISPPGQGFYEQYF
TRBV13,TRBJ2-7,-,TRBD1,TGTGCCAGCAGCCTAGGACAGGGGCCCCTCTACGAGCAGTACTTC,CASSLGQGPLYEQYF
TRBV29-1,TRBJ2-7,-,-,TGCAGCGTTGATCATCCATTCGGGGAGCAGTACTTC,CSVDHPFGEQYF
TRBV5-1,TRBJ2-1,once,TRBD2,TGCGCCAGCAGCGTATTTAGCGGGAGCTCCTACAATGAGCAGTTCTTC,CASSVFSGSSYNEQFF
TRBV30,TRBJ2-1,-,-,TGTGCCTCCCACGGAGGCGACTACAATGAGCAGTTCTTC,CASHGGDYNEQFF
TRBV13,TRBJ1-2,-,-,TGTGCCAGCAGCCGAAAGGGCATGAACTATGGCTACACCTTC,CASSRKGMNYGYTF
TRBV7-9,TRBJ1-2,-,-,TGTGCCAGCAGCTTAGGAGGACGTCCATCCACCTTC,CASSLGGRPSTF
TRBV9,TRBJ2-1,-,-,TGTGCCAGCAGCGTAGACGGGAATGGGTTCTACAATGAGCAGTTCTTC,CASSVDGNGFYNEQFF
TRBV6-5,TRBJ2-2,-,-,TGTGCCAGCAGTCCCATACAGAGTACCGGGGAGCTGTTTTTT,CASSPIQSTGELFF
TRBV4-1,TRBJ1-5,-,-,TGCGCCAGCAGCCAAGAGAAGTCCGGCAGGGATCAGCCCCAGCATTTT,CASSQEKSGRDQPQHF
TRBV7-9,TRBJ2-7,-,TRBD1,TGTGCCAGCAGCCCAAGGACAGGGAGGACCTACGAGCAGTACTTC,CASSPRTGRTYEQYF
TRBV9,TRBJ2-1,-,-,TGTGCCAGCAGCGTAGGGTCGGGAGAGGGAAATGAGCAGTTCTTC,CASSVGSGEGNEQFF
TRBV5-5,TRBJ2-3,few,TRBD2,TGTGCCAGCAGCAGAAATAGCGGGAGGTTGGCAGATACGCAGTATTTT,CASSRNSGRLADTQYF
TRBV7-6,TRBJ2-1,-,TRBD1,TGTGCCAGCAGCTCCTCGCAGGGGGCCTACAATGAGCAGTTCTTC,CASSSSQGAYNEQFF
TRBV29-1,TRBJ1-1,-,-,TGCAGCACCCCCGGCTACTTTGAAGCTTTCTTT,CSTPGYFEAFF
TRBV27,TRBJ2-1,-,-,TGTGCCAGCAGTTTAGGAGGTCCCCGGAACAATGAGCAGTTCTTC,CASSLGGPRNNEQFF
TRBV9,TRBJ2-1,-,-,TGTGCCAGCAGCGTTTTCCGCGGTAACAATGAGCAGTTCTTC,CASSVFRGNNEQFF
TRBV29-1,TRBJ2-7,-,TRBD1,TGCAGCGTTGAAGATCTGACAGGGGGCTCCTACGAGCAGTACTTC,CSVEDLTGGSYEQYF
TRBV27,TRBJ2-7,-,TRBD1,TGTGCCAGCAGCGACTTGGGACAGTACTACGAGCAGTACTTC,CASSDLGQYYEQYF
TRBV7-3,TRBJ1-4,-,-,TGTGCCAGCAGCTCCCGACAGCGTGTTCTGGGTGAAAAACTGTTTTTT,CASSSRQRVLGEKLFF
TRBV27,TRBJ1-1,-,-,TGTGCCAGCAGTACCCATGGGGGGGGGTCCACTGAAGCTTTCTTT,CASSTHGGGSTEAFF
TRBV27,TRBJ2-1,-,TRBD1,TGTGCCAGCAGTCTCCGGACAGGATACAATGAGCAGTTCTTC,CASSLRTGYNEQFF
TRBV14,TRBJ2-7,-,-,TGTGCCAGCCGGGACATAGGCTCCTACGAGCAGTACTTC,CASRDIGSYEQYF
TRBV10-2,TRBJ2-1,-,TRBD2,TGCGCCAGCAAAGAGAGTGGACTAGCGGGAAATGAGCAGTTCTTC,CASKESGLAGNEQFF
TRBV19,TRBJ1-2,-,-,TGTGCCAGTAGTTTGGACCTAACTAACTATGGCTACACCTTC,CASSLDLTNYGYTF
TRBV4-1,TRBJ2-4,-,-,TGCGCCAGCAGCCAAGCCCAGGGGACAAACATTCAGTACTTC,CASSQAQGTNIQYF
TRBV9,TRBJ2-7,-,-,TGTGCCAGCAGCGTAAGGACATCCCCTTCCGAGCAGTACTTC,CASSVRTSPSEQYF
TRBV4-1,TRBJ1-5,-,TRBD1,TGCGCCAGCAGCCTGGACAGGGGCGTTCAGCCCCAGCATTTT,CASSLDRGVQPQHF
TRBV27,TRBJ2-7,-,TRBD2,TGTGCCAGCGCTCCCGGGACTAGCGGGTTCTACGAGCAGTACTTC,CASAPGTSGFYEQYF
TRBV5-5,TRBJ2-1,-,TRBD2,TGTGCCAGCAGCTTAACCAGCGGGAGTACGATTGAGCAGTTCTTC,CASSLTSGSTIEQFF
TRBV14,TRBJ2-3,-,-,TGTGCCAGCAGCCACCTAAGGCGGGACGACACAGATACGCAGTATTTT,CASSHLRRDDTDTQYF
TRBV7-8,TRBJ2-3,-,TRBD1,TGTGCCAGCAGCAAAATTCACCGGGACAGTTGCTATTTT,CASSKIHRDSCYF
TRBV9,TRBJ2-1,-,TRBD2,TGTGCCAGCAGCCTACTAGCGGGAGGGCCCAATGAGCAGTTCTTC,CASSLLAGGPNEQFF
TRBV5-4,TRBJ2-7,-,-,TGTGCCAGCAGCTTTTCTCCCTCCTACGAGCAGTACTTC,CASSFSPSYEQYF
TRBV9,TRBJ2-2,once,TRBD1,TGTGCCAGCAGCGCCACCGGGACAGGGCGTACCGGGGAGCTGTTTTTT,CASSATGTGRTGELFF
TRBV15,TRBJ2-5,-,-,TGTGCCACCAGCATTCGAACAGGGTTGTACCAAGAGACCCAGTACTTC,CATSIRTGLYQETQYF
TRBV6-5,TRBJ2-1,-,TRBD2,TGTGCCAGCAGTTACTCGTCAGCGGGAGGAAATGAGCAGTTCTTC,CASSYSSAGGNEQFF
TRBV6-6,TRBJ2-7,-,-,TGTGCCAGCAGTTACAGGCGTACCCGAGACGAGCAGTACTTC,CASSYRRTRDEQYF
TRBV29-1,TRBJ1-1,-,-,TGCAGCGTTGAGTATAGTGGGATGAACACTGAAGCTTTCTTT,CSVEYSGMNTEAFF
TRBV7-9,TRBJ2-7,-,TRBD1,TGTGCCAGCAGCTTAAGTGACAGGGGGCTTCACGAGCAGTACTTC,CASSLSDRGLHEQYF
TRBV25-1,TRBJ2-1,-,TRBD2,TGTGCCAGCAGTGATTTGCGGGAGAGTGCCTACAATGAGCAGTTCTTC,CASSDLRESAYNEQFF
TRBV6-5,TRBJ2-7,-,-,TGTGCCAGCAGTTACGACAGTAACGAGCAGTACTTC,CASSYDSNEQYF
TRBV6-5,TRBJ2-1,-,-,TGTGCCAGCAGCCGAAGTCAAGGGGATGAGCAGTTCTTC,CASSRSQGDEQFF
TRBV29-1,TRBJ2-1,-,TRBD1,TGCACCTTCGTCGGGACAGGGTTCAATGAGCAGTTCTTC,CTFVGTGFNEQFF